This paragraph covers one T cell receptor (beta chain) sequence. This sample stems from a study of blood T cell repertoires in COVID-19. Study in general: COVID-19 samples collected from the United States, Italy and Spain covered acute and convalescent phases.

Clones were read by immunoSEQ multiplex PCR, and TCRdb kept only the in-frame ones, dropping some. The top ten hold approximately 7.9% of the sample, which has about 320,000 clones, 70% to 90% seen once. Germline lookup yields CDR1 LGHNA and CDR2 YNFKEQ. The CDR3 consists of 16 residues. J gave up 0 bases and V 8 bases, and 7 bases lay outside the gene matches. V is TRBV4-2 and J is TRBJ2-2; 9 bases match TRBD2. This receptor was obtained from a human donor in a cohort sampled during active COVID-19. Sequencing input: peripheral blood. The CDR3 here is CASSGGGASNTGELFF. DNA of the CDR3: TGTGCCAGCTCAGGCGGGGGGGCGTCGAACACCGGGGAGCTGTTTTTT.